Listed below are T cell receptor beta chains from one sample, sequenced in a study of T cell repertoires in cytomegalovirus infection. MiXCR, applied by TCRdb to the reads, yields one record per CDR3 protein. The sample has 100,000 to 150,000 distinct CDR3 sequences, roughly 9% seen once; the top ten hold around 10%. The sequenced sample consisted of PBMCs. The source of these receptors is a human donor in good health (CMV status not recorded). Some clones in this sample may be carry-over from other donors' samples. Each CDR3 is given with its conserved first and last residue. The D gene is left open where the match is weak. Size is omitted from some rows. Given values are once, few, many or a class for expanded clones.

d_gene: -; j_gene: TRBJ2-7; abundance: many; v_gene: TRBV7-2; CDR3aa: CASSPRGTHGEQYF; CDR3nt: TGTGCCAGCAGCCCCCGGGGGACCCATGGCGAGCAGTACTTC
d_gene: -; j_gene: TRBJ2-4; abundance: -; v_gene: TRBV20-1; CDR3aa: CSARDPTVIGIQYF; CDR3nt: TGCAGTGCTAGAGATCCCACAGTAATTGGCATTCAGTACTTC
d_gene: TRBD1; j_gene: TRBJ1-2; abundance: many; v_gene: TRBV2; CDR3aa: CASRSGGAGYTF; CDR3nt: TGTGCCAGCAGATCAGGGGGCGCGGGCTACACCTTC
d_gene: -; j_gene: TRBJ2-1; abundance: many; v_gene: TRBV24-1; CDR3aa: CATSDAAGGSRTNEQFF; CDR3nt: TGTGCCACCAGTGATGCAGCAGGTGGAAGCAGGACGAATGAGCAGTTCTTC
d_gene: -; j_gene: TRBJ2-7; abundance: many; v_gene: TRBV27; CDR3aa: CASATSYEQYF; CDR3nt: TGTGCCAGCGCGACCTCCTACGAGCAGTACTTC
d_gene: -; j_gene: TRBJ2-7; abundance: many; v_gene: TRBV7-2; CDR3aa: CASSPQDSSYEQYF; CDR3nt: TGTGCCAGCAGCCCACAGGATAGCTCCTACGAGCAGTACTTC
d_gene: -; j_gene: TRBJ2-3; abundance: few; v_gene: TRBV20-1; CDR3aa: CSARGGGLLYF; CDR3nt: TGCAGTGCTAGAGGGGGGGGCCTTCTGTATTTT
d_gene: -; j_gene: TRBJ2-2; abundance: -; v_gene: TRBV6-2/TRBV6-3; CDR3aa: CASSYSWGANTGELFF; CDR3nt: TGTGCCAGCAGTTACTCCTGGGGGGCCAACACCGGGGAGCTGTTTTTT
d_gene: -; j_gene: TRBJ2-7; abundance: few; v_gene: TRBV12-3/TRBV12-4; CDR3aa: CASTLGEGGVISYEQYF; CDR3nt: TGTGCCAGCACCCTTGGGGAGGGGGGGGTTATCTCCTACGAGCAGTACTTC
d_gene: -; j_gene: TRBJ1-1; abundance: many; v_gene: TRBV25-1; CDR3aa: CASSEYTAGNTEAFF; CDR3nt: TGTGCCAGCAGTGAATACACGGCAGGGAACACTGAAGCTTTCTTT
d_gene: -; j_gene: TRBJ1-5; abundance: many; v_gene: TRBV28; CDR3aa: CASTPTLGLGNQPQHF; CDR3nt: TGTGCCAGCACTCCCACCCTGGGGCTGGGCAATCAGCCCCAGCATTTT
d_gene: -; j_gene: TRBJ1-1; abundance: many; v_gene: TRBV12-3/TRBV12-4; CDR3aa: CASSVLYVRGRKNTEAFF; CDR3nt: TGTGCCAGCAGTGTCCTCTACGTTCGGGGACGGAAGAACACTGAAGCTTTCTTT
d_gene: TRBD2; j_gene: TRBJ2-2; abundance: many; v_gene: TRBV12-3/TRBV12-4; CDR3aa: CASSSPGAGGGTGELFF; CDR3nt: TGTGCCAGCAGTTCCCCAGGAGCGGGGGGGGGTACCGGGGAGCTGTTTTTT
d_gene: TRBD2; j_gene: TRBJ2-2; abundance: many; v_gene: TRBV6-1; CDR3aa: CASSLLAGNTGELFF; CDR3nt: TGTGCCAGCAGTCTACTAGCGGGGAACACCGGGGAGCTGTTTTTT
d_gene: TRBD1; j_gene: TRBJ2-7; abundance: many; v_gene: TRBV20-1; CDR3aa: CSARVSRDSLVEDEQYF; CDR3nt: TGCAGTGCTAGAGTGTCCCGGGACAGCCTGGTGGAGGACGAGCAGTACTTC
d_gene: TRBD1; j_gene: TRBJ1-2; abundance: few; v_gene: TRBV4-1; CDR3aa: CASSQAGQGARGYTF; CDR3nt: TGCGCCAGCAGCCAAGCGGGACAGGGGGCGCGTGGCTACACCTTC
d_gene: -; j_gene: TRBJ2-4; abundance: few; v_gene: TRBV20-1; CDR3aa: CSARKLAKNIQYF; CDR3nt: TGCAGTGCTAGAAAGTTAGCCAAAAACATTCAGTACTTC
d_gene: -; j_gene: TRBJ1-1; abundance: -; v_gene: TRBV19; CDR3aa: CASREGVRNTEAFF; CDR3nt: TGTGCCAGTAGGGAGGGGGTAAGGAACACTGAAGCTTTCTTT
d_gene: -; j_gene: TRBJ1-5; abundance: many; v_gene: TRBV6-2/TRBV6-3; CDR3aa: CASSETWTAPSPQHF; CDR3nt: TGTGCCAGCAGTGAGACCTGGACAGCTCCTTCGCCCCAGCATTTT
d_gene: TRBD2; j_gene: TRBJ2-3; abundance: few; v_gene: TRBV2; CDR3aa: CASRATSGAITDTQYF; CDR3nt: TGTGCCAGCAGAGCGACTAGCGGGGCCATCACAGATACGCAGTATTTT
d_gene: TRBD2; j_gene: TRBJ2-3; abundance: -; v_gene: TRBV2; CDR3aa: CASVSGGPSTDTQYF; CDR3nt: TGTGCCAGCGTTAGCGGGGGCCCTTCCACAGATACGCAGTATTTT
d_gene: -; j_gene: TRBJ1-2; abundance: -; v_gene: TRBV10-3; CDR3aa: CAIRPIASNYGYTF; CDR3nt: TGTGCCATCAGACCAATAGCGTCCAACTATGGCTACACCTTC
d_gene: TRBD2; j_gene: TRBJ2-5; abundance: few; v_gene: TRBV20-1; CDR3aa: CSATGTSEETQYF; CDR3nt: TGCAGTGCTACCGGGACTAGCGAAGAGACCCAGTACTTC
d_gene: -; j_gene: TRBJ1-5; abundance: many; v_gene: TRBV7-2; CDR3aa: CASSSLGGSSNQPQHF; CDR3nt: TGTGCCAGCAGCTCCCTAGGGGGGTCTAGCAATCAGCCCCAGCATTTT
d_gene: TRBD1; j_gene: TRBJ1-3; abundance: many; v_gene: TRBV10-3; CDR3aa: CAQGAGNTIYF; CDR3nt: TGTGCCCAGGGGGCTGGAAACACCATATATTTT
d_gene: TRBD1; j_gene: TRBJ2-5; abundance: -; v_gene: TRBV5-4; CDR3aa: CASSSPLDRGPETQYF; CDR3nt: TGTGCCAGCAGCTCCCCCCTCGACAGGGGGCCAGAGACCCAGTACTTC
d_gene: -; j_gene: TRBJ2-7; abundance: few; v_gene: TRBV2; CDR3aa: CASSDLGETYEQYF; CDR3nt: TGTGCCAGCAGTGATCTCGGAGAAACTTACGAGCAGTACTTC
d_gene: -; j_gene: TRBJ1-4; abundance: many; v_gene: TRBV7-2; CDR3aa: CASSLGRPTNEKLFF; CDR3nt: TGTGCCAGCAGCTTAGGCAGGCCAACGAATGAAAAACTGTTTTTT
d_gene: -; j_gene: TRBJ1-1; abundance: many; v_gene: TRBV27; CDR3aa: CASSSVWDTEAFF; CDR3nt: TGTGCCAGCAGTTCCGTCTGGGACACTGAAGCTTTCTTT
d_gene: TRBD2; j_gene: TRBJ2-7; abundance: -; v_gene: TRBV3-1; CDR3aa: CASSLNTGLAGVNEQYF; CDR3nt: TGTGCCAGCAGCCTCAACACTGGACTAGCGGGGGTGAACGAGCAGTACTTC
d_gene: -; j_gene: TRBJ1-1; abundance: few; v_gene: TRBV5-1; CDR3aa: CASSPQGKNTEAFF; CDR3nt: TGCGCCAGCAGCCCACAGGGTAAGAACACTGAAGCTTTCTTT
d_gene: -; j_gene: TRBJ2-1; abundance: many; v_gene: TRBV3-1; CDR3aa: CASSQFLNNEQFF; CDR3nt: TGTGCCAGCAGCCAATTTTTAAACAATGAGCAGTTCTTC
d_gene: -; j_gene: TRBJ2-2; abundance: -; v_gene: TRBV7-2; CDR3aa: CASSLALRAGELFF; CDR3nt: TGTGCCAGCAGCTTAGCACTGCGGGCCGGGGAGCTGTTTTTT
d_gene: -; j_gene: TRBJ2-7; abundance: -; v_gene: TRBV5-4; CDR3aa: CASSQYSYEQYF; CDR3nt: TGTGCCAGCAGCCAGTACTCCTACGAGCAGTACTTC
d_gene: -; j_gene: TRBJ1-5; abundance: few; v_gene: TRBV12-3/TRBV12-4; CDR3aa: CASSWGRGNQPQHF; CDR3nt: TGTGCCAGCAGTTGGGGGCGAGGGAATCAGCCCCAGCATTTT
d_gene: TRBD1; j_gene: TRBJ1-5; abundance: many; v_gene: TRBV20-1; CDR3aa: CSARVQGSGNQPQHF; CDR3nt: TGCAGTGCTAGGGTACAGGGGTCGGGCAATCAGCCCCAGCATTTT
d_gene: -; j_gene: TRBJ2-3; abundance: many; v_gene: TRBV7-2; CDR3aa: CASSPPGSRSQYF; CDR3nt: TGTGCCAGCAGCCCTCCCGGCTCTCGATCGCAGTATTTT
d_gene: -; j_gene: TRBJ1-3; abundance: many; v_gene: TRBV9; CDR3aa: CASSVGGGTSGNTIYF; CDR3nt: TGTGCCAGCAGCGTAGGAGGAGGGACATCTGGAAACACCATATATTTT
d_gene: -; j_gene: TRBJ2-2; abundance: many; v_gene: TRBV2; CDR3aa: CASSGTPSNTGELFF; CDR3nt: TGTGCCAGCAGTGGAACTCCTTCGAACACCGGGGAGCTGTTTTTT
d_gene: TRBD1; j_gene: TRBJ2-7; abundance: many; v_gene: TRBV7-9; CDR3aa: CASSPTGGFNEQYF; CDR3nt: TGTGCCAGCAGCCCTACAGGGGGCTTCAACGAGCAGTACTTC
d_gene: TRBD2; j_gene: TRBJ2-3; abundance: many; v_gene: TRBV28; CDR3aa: CASSRRTSGVPVDTQYF; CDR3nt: TGTGCCAGCAGTCGGCGGACTAGCGGGGTTCCGGTAGATACGCAGTATTTT
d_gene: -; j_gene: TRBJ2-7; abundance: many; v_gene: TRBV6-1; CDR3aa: CASSSSVLEQYF; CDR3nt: TGTGCCAGCAGTTCCAGTGTTCTAGAGCAGTACTTC
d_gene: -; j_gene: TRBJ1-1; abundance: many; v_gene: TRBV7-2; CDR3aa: CASSTFSGDTEAFF; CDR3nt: TGTGCCAGCAGCACCTTTTCAGGTGACACTGAAGCTTTCTTT
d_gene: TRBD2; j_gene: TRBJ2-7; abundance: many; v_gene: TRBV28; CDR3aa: CASSSRLAGTAYEQYF; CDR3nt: TGTGCCAGCAGTTCTCGACTAGCGGGGACAGCCTACGAGCAGTACTTC
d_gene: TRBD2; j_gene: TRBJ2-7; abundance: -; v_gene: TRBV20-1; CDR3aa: CSASWPGGYEQYF; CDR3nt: TGCAGTGCTAGCTGGCCGGGGGGCTACGAGCAGTACTTC
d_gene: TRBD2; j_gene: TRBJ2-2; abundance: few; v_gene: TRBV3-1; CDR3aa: CASSQISGSTGELFF; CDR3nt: TGTGCCAGCAGCCAAATAAGCGGGAGCACCGGGGAGCTGTTTTTT
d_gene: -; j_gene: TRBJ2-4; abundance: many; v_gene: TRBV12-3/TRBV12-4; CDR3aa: CASSLTDGKNIQYF; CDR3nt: TGTGCCAGCAGTTTGACAGACGGCAAAAACATTCAGTACTTC
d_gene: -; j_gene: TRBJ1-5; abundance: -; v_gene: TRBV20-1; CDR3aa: CSARVGGNGNQPQHF; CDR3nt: TGCAGTGCTAGAGTAGGGGGGAATGGTAATCAGCCCCAGCATTTT
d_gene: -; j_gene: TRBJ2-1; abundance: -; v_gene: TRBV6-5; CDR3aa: CASTSGRLNEQFF; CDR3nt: TGTGCCAGCACCTCAGGCAGGCTCAATGAGCAGTTCTTC
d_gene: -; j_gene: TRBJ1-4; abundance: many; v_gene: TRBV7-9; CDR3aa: CASSLARNEKLFF; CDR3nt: TGTGCCAGCAGCTTAGCGAGGAATGAAAAACTGTTTTTT
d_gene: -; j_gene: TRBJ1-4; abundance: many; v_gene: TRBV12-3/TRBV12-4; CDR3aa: CASTLGWDGEKLFF; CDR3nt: TGTGCCAGCACCCTGGGATGGGATGGTGAAAAACTGTTTTTT
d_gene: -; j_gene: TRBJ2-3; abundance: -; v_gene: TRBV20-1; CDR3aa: CSARVARDITDTQYF; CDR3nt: TGCAGTGCTAGAGTGGCTAGGGATATCACAGATACGCAGTATTTT
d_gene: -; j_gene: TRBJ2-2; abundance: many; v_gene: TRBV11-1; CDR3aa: CASSLDIRELFF; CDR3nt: TGTGCCAGCAGCTTAGACATCCGGGAGCTGTTTTTT
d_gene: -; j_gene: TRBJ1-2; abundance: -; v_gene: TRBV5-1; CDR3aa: CASSLPIPSGYTF; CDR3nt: TGCGCCAGCAGCTTGCCGATCCCTAGCGGCTACACCTTC
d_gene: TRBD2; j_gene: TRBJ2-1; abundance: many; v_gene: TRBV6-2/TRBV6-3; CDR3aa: CASSYGTSGGNNEQFF; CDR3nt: TGTGCCAGCAGTTACGGGACTAGCGGGGGGAACAATGAGCAGTTCTTC
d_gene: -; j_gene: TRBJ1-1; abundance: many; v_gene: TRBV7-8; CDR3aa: CASSLTKNTEAFF; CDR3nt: TGTGCCAGCAGCTTAACCAAGAACACTGAAGCTTTCTTT